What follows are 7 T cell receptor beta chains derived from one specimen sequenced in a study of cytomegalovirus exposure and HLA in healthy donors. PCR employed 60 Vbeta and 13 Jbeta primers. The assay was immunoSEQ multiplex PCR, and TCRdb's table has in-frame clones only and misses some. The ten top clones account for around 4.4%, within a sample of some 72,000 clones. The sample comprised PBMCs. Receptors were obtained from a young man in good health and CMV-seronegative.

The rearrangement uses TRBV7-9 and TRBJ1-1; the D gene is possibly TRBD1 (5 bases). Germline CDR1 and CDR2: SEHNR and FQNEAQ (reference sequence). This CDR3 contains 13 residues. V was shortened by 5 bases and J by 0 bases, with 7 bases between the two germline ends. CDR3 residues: CASSRGLNTEAFF. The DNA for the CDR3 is TGTGCCAGCAGCAGGGGATTGAACACTGAAGCTTTCTTT.

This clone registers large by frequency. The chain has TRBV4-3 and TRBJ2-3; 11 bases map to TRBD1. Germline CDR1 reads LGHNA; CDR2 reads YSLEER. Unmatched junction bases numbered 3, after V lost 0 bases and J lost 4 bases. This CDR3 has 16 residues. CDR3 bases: TGCGCCAGCAGCCAAGATAGGACAGGGGGCGCAGATACGCAGTATTTT. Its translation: CASSQDRTGGADTQYF.

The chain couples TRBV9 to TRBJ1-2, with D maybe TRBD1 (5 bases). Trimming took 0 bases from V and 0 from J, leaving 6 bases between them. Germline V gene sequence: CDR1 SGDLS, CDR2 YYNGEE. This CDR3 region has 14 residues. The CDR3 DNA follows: TGTGCCAGCAGCGTAGACAGGACTAACTATGGCTACACCTTC. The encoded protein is CASSVDRTNYGYTF.

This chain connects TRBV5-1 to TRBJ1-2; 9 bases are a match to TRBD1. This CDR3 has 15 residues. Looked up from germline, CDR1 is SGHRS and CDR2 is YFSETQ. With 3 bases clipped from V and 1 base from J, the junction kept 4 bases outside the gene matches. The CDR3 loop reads CASSSLGQGNYGYTF. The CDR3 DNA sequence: TGCGCCAGCAGCTCACTGGGACAGGGTAACTATGGCTACACCTTC.

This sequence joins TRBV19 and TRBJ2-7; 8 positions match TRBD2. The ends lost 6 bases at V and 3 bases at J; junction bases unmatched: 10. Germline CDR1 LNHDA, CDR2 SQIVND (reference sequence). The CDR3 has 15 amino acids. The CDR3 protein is CASRAGLAFYYEQYF. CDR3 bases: TGTGCCAGTAGGGCAGGACTAGCTTTTTACTACGAGCAGTACTTC.

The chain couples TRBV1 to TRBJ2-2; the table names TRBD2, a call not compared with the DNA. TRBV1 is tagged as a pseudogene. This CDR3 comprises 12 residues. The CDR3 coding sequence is TGCACCAGCAGCCTGGGTCCCCGGGGAGCTGTTTTT. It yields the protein CTSSLGPRGAVF.

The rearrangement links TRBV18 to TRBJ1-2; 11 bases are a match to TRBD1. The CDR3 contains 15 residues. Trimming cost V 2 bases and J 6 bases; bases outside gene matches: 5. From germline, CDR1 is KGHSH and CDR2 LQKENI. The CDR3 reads CASSPRTGGGDGYTF. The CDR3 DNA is TGTGCCAGCTCACCAAGGACAGGGGGCGGCGATGGCTACACCTTC.